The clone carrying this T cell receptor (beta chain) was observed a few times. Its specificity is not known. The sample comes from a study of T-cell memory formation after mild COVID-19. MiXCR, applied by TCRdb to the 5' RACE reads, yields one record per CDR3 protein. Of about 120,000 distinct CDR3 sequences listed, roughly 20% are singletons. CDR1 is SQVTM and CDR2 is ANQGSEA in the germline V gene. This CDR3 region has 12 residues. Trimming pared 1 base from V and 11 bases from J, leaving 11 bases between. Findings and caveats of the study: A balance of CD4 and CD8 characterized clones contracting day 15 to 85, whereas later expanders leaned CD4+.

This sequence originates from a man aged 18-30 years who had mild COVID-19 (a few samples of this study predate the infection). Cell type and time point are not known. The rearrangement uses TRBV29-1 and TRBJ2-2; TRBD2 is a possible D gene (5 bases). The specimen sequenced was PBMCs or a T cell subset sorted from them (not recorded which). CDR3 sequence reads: CSVEVGGGELFF. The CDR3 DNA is TGCAGCGTTGAAGTTGGAGGCGGAGAGCTGTTTTTT.